This is a list of T cell receptor beta chains from one sample in a study of T cells after yellow fever vaccination. TCRdb used MiXCR to reprocess the 5' RACE reads, holding one entry per CDR3 protein. There are a few hundred thousand distinct CDR3 sequences in the sample; 4% occur only once, and approximately 25% lies in the top ten. Sequenced here: PBMCs, sampled 5 days after the yellow fever booster vaccination. The receptors were gathered from a man younger than 35 who received the YFV17D yellow fever vaccine. Both conserved end residues are part of each CDR3. The D gene is left open where the match is weak. Rows give clone size only sometimes, using once, few, many, or a class for an expanded clone.

d_call cdr3_length j_call v_call clone_size cdr3_aa cdr3_nt
TRBD2 15 TRBJ2-2 TRBV6-4 few CASRLGTTNTGELFF TGTGCCAGTCGGTTAGGGACTACGAACACCGGGGAGCTGTTTTTT
TRBD2 15 TRBJ2-1 TRBV19 few CASSSLGGAYNEQFF TGTGCCAGTAGTTCTCTGGGGGGGGCCTACAATGAGCAGTTCTTC
TRBD2 17 TRBJ2-7 TRBV12-3/TRBV12-4 . CASSPGTSGVEIYEQYF TGTGCCAGCAGTCCGGGGACTAGCGGGGTCGAGATTTACGAGCAGTACTTC
TRBD2 15 TRBJ2-2 TRBV2 few CASRVSGGAFGELFF TGTGCCAGCAGAGTTAGCGGGGGGGCCTTCGGGGAGCTGTTTTTT
TRBD1 15 TRBJ1-6 TRBV23-1 . CASSPGGQGVSPLHF TGCGCCAGCAGTCCCGGGGGACAGGGGGTTTCACCCCTCCACTTT
. 15 TRBJ1-6 TRBV4-1 once CASSQSGDYNSPLHF TGCGCCAGCAGCCAATCCGGGGATTATAATTCACCCCTCCACTTT
TRBD1 15 TRBJ1-2 TRBV20-1 . CSARGARTGLDGYTF TGCAGTGCTAGAGGCGCAAGGACAGGGCTGGATGGCTACACCTTC
. 11 TRBJ1-2 TRBV12-3/TRBV12-4 few CASSNRGGYTF TGTGCCAGCAGCAACCGCGGGGGCTACACCTTC
. 15 TRBJ1-6 TRBV7-2 . CASSSRFTYNSPLHF TGTGCCAGCAGCTCCCGATTTACCTATAATTCACCCCTCCACTTT
TRBD1 15 TRBJ2-3 TRBV5-1 few CASSSRDRWTDTQYF TGCGCCAGCAGCTCCCGGGACAGGTGGACAGATACGCAGTATTTT
TRBD2 15 TRBJ2-3 TRBV7-2 many CALIAGGPSTDTQYF TGTGCCCTCATAGCGGGGGGGCCGAGCACAGATACGCAGTATTTT
TRBD2 23 TRBJ2-1 TRBV20-1 few CSARLPPGAPAPGSSGGSDEQFF TGCAGTGCTCGACTCCCCCCTGGCGCACCCGCACCCGGTTCTAGCGGGGGGTCTGATGAGCAGTTCTTC
TRBD1 15 TRBJ2-3 TRBV5-1 few CASSPDRGYTDTQYF TGCGCCAGCAGCCCGGACAGGGGGTACACAGATACGCAGTATTTT
. 17 TRBJ2-4 TRBV4-3 few CASSQDPSLLAKNIQYF TGCGCCAGCAGCCAAGATCCCAGTTTACTAGCCAAAAACATTCAGTACTTC
TRBD1 16 TRBJ2-6 TRBV6-6 many CASRDDRAAGANVLTF TGTGCCAGCAGGGATGACAGGGCGGCTGGGGCCAACGTCCTGACTTTC
TRBD1 14 TRBJ1-5 TRBV6-2/TRBV6-3 . CASSFRQGSQPQHF TGTGCCAGCAGTTTCCGACAGGGGAGTCAGCCCCAGCATTTT
TRBD1 16 TRBJ1-2 TRBV6-5 many CASSYEWDRGLGGYTF TGTGCCAGCAGTTACGAGTGGGACAGGGGGCTGGGCGGCTACACCTTC
. 15 TRBJ2-3 TRBV15 few CATSRERGATDTQYF TGTGCCACCAGCAGAGAACGGGGGGCGACAGATACGCAGTATTTT
. 14 TRBJ2-5 TRBV7-9 . CASSLAPAEETQYF TGTGCCAGCAGCTTAGCGCCGGCAGAAGAGACCCAGTACTTC
. 12 TRBJ2-7 TRBV5-1 many CASNDNSYEQYF TGCGCCAGCAACGATAACTCCTACGAGCAGTACTTC
TRBD2 18 TRBJ2-7 TRBV11-2 many CASSLHSSGVGGPYEQYF TGTGCCAGCAGCTTACATTCTAGCGGGGTTGGCGGGCCTTACGAGCAGTACTTC
. 16 TRBJ2-7 TRBV7-2 few CASSSNGGFRSYEQYF TGTGCCAGCAGCTCCAACGGAGGTTTTCGCTCATACGAGCAGTACTTC
. 13 TRBJ2-2 TRBV24-1 many CATSDPGSGELFF TGTGCCACCAGTGATCCGGGCTCCGGGGAGCTGTTTTTT
TRBD2 24 TRBJ2-3 TRBV20-1 many CSARLPAGQVDSSGGFSSTDTQYF TGCAGTGCTAGACTTCCTGCGGGACAGGTGGATTCTAGCGGGGGGTTTTCTAGCACAGATACGCAGTATTTT
. 13 TRBJ1-5 TRBV28 . CASRGYNNQPQHF TGTGCCAGCAGGGGTTATAACAATCAGCCCCAGCATTTT
. 13 TRBJ1-1 TRBV20-1 few CSARRGGNTEAFF TGCAGTGCTAGAAGGGGAGGGAACACTGAAGCTTTCTTT
TRBD2 15 TRBJ2-5 TRBV29-1 . CSVESGRGGRETQYF TGCAGCGTTGAAAGTGGGCGGGGGGGCCGAGAGACCCAGTACTTC
TRBD1 16 TRBJ1-1 TRBV6-2/TRBV6-3 few CASSSQRGTANTEAFF TGTGCCAGCAGTTCCCAACGGGGGACAGCGAACACTGAAGCTTTCTTT
. 14 TRBJ2-1 TRBV5-6 many CASSLGTANNEQFF TGTGCCAGCAGCTTGGGGACAGCCAACAATGAGCAGTTCTTC
. 12 TRBJ1-5 TRBV28 few CASSTTDQPQHF TGTGCCAGCAGCACAACGGATCAGCCCCAGCATTTT
. 16 TRBJ1-2 TRBV20-1 . CSARELKIPLNYGYTF TGCAGTGCTAGAGAATTGAAAATTCCCCTTAACTATGGCTACACCTTC
TRBD1 16 TRBJ1-1 TRBV10-3 . CAISAPRGTGNTEAFF TGTGCCATCAGTGCCCCTCGGGGGACAGGGAACACTGAAGCTTTCTTT
. 12 TRBJ1-3 TRBV30 . CAWTGAGNTIYF TGTGCCTGGACGGGGGCTGGAAACACCATATATTTT
. 14 TRBJ2-3 TRBV9 many CASSVETRTDTQYF TGTGCCAGCAGCGTGGAGACTAGAACAGATACGCAGTATTTT
. 14 TRBJ2-7 TRBV3-1 few CASSQRDFNYEQYF TGTGCCAGCAGCCAACGAGACTTTAACTACGAGCAGTACTTC
. 13 TRBJ1-1 TRBV7-9 many CASSEGLNTEAFF TGTGCCAGCAGCGAAGGACTGAACACTGAAGCTTTCTTT
. 15 TRBJ1-3 TRBV5-4 few CASSVDSRAGNTIYF TGTGCCAGCAGCGTCGACAGTAGGGCTGGAAACACCATATATTTT
. 13 TRBJ2-5 TRBV5-1 . CASRLEGGKTQYF TGCGCCAGTAGACTAGAGGGTGGCAAGACCCAGTACTTC
. 12 TRBJ1-4 TRBV11-2 many CASSMEREKLFF TGTGCCAGCAGCATGGAACGAGAAAAACTGTTTTTT
. 14 TRBJ2-5 TRBV7-9 . CASSFPRVGETQYF TGTGCCAGCAGCTTTCCCCGGGTCGGAGAGACCCAGTACTTC
. 13 TRBJ2-3 TRBV24-1 few CATSDDASDTQYF TGTGCCACCAGTGATGACGCCTCAGATACGCAGTATTTT
. 15 TRBJ2-5 TRBV4-3 . CASSQDWRGLETQYF TGCGCCAGCAGCCAAGATTGGAGGGGCTTAGAGACCCAGTACTTC
TRBD1 16 TRBJ2-1 TRBV5-1 many CASSLAPTGFPSEQFF TGCGCCAGCAGCTTGGCCCCGACAGGGTTCCCGAGTGAGCAGTTCTTC